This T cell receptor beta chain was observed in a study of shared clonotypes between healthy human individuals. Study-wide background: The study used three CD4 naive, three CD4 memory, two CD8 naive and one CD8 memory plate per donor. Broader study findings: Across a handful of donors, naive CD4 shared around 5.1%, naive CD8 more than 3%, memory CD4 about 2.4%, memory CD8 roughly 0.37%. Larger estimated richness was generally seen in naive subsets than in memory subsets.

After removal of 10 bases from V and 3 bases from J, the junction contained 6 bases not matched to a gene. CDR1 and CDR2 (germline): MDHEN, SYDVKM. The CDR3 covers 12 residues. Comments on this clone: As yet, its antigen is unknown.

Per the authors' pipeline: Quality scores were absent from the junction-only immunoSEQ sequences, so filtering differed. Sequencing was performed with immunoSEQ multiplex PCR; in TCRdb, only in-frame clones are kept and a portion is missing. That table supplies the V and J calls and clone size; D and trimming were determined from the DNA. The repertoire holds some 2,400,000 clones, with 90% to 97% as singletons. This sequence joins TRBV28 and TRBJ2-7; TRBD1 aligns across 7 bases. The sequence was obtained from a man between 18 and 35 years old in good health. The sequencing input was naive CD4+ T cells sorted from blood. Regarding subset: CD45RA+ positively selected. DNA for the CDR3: TGTGCCACAGACAGGGATAACTACGAGCAGTACTTC. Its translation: CATDRDNYEQYF.